Listed below are T cell receptor beta chains from one sample, sequenced in a study of T cells after yellow fever vaccination. TCRdb re-analysed the 5' RACE reads in MiXCR, keeping a single row per CDR3 protein. The sample lists about 340,000 distinct CDR3 sequences; 3% to 4.5% were seen once. The sample in question was PBMCs, obtained 5 days after the yellow fever booster vaccination. These receptors were collected from a man younger than 35 who received the YFV17D yellow fever vaccine. Each CDR3 is given with its conserved first and last residue. A D gene is named only where the DNA matches it firmly. Clone size is not always given. Where it is, it says once, few, many or a class for expanded clones.

NA TRBJ1-1 NA TRBV7-9 TGTGCCAGCAGACCACCACCAGGGGCCACTGAAGCTTTCTTT CASRPPPGATEAFF
TRBD1 TRBJ1-5 NA TRBV5-5 TGTGCCAGCAGCTCCGGTCGGACAGGGCAGCAGCCCCAGCATTTT CASSSGRTGQQPQHF
NA TRBJ2-7 many TRBV6-5 TGTGCCAGCAGTTACAGGGGGTTGAACGAGCAGTACTTC CASSYRGLNEQYF
TRBD1 TRBJ1-2 few TRBV30 TGTGCCTGGGCCTCCCAACGGGACAGGTTATCCAACTATGGCTACACCTTC CAWASQRDRLSNYGYTF
TRBD2 TRBJ2-3 NA TRBV20-1 TGCAGTGCTAGGAGGACTAGCGGGGTCGTAGATACGCAGTATTTT CSARRTSGVVDTQYF
NA TRBJ1-1 few TRBV29-1 TGCAGCTGTAGGGGAAACACTGAAGCTTTCTTT CSCRGNTEAFF
NA TRBJ1-1 few TRBV11-2 TGTGCCAGCAGCGGACGGACTCCAAGGACAACCACCATGAACACTGAAGCTTTCTTT CASSGRTPRTTTMNTEAFF
TRBD1 TRBJ2-2 many TRBV5-1 TGCGCCAGCACCCCGGGACAGGGCGCGAACACCGGGGAGCTGTTTTTT CASTPGQGANTGELFF
NA TRBJ1-2 many TRBV4-2 TGTGCCAGCAGCCAAGATGCCGCAGGGAAGGGTGGCTACACCTTC CASSQDAAGKGGYTF
TRBD2 TRBJ2-1 many TRBV2 TGTGCCAGCGGGGGACTAGCGGGGGGGAATGAGCAGTTCTTC CASGGLAGGNEQFF
NA TRBJ2-1 many TRBV11-2 TGTGCCAGCAGCTTAGATCGTGGGGGCCGGAATGAGCAGTTCTTC CASSLDRGGRNEQFF
NA TRBJ1-1 NA TRBV4-2 TGTGCCAGCAGCCCGAGGGGGTACACTGAAGCTTTCTTT CASSPRGYTEAFF
NA TRBJ1-4 many TRBV12-3/TRBV12-4 TGTGCCAGCACAGTGGGGCCGGGCCCCCAAAGCGAAAAACTGTTTTTT CASTVGPGPQSEKLFF
TRBD2 TRBJ2-5 many TRBV7-3 TGTGCCAGCAGTTTCAGGGAGGGAGAGACCCAGTACTTC CASSFREGETQYF
NA TRBJ2-2 few TRBV4-2 TGTGCCAGCAGCCAAGATCTTAGGGGGGCGGCCGGGGAGCTGTTTTTT CASSQDLRGAAGELFF
NA TRBJ1-3 few TRBV9 TGTGCCAGCAGTCTCGCCAAGGGCTCTGGAAACACCATATATTTT CASSLAKGSGNTIYF
TRBD1 TRBJ2-2 few TRBV7-2 TGTGCCAGCAGCTTAACGGGACAGGGGCATGGTAGCGGGGAGCTGTTTTTT CASSLTGQGHGSGELFF
NA TRBJ2-3 few TRBV6-5 TGTGCCAGCAGTTATCCCCCAGGTTTGGGCACAGATACGCAGTATTTT CASSYPPGLGTDTQYF
NA TRBJ2-2 few TRBV20-1 TGCAGTGCTAGAGATTCCGGGCCCGGGGAGCTGTTTTTT CSARDSGPGELFF
NA TRBJ1-2 NA TRBV14 TGTGCCAGCAGCGAAGGGATCATCAAGAAGCCCTATGGCTACACCTTC CASSEGIIKKPYGYTF
TRBD1 TRBJ1-5 few TRBV5-6 TGTGCCAGCAGCTTGGTAACAGGGGATAGCAATCAGCCCCAGCATTTT CASSLVTGDSNQPQHF
NA TRBJ2-6 few TRBV7-9 TGTGCCAGCAACGAGGACGGGACTGGGGCCAACGTCCTGACTTTC CASNEDGTGANVLTF
TRBD1 TRBJ2-1 NA TRBV18 TGTGCCAGCTCACCTACGGCTACAGGACAGGGATTAGGGGATGAGCAGTTCTTC CASSPTATGQGLGDEQFF
TRBD2 TRBJ2-1 many TRBV5-1 TGCGCCAGCAGCTCACTAGCGGGCCGCACCTACAATGAGCAGTTCTTC CASSSLAGRTYNEQFF
NA TRBJ1-2 many TRBV6-6 TGTGCCAGCAGTCCCTGGGGTTGGGGGGAATTTGGCTACACCTTC CASSPWGWGEFGYTF
NA TRBJ2-1 few TRBV4-1 TGCGCCAGCAGCCAAGAAGACAGTCGTGAGCAGTTCTTC CASSQEDSREQFF
TRBD1 TRBJ2-2 NA TRBV29-1 TGCAGCGCTGCCGCACAGGGGACGAACACCGGGGAGCTGTTTTTT CSAAAQGTNTGELFF
TRBD2 TRBJ2-1 many TRBV7-3 TGTGCCAGCAGCTTAACGGCGGGGGGCTACAATGAGCAGTTCTTC CASSLTAGGYNEQFF
TRBD1 TRBJ1-2 few TRBV20-1 TGCAGTGCTCCCCAGGGGGTAGCTAACTATGGCTACACCTTC CSAPQGVANYGYTF
NA TRBJ2-3 few TRBV6-5 TGTGCCAGCAGTCGAACGAGGGGCACAGATACGCAGTATTTT CASSRTRGTDTQYF
NA TRBJ1-6 NA TRBV4-1 TGCGCCAGCAGCCAAGTAGGAGGCCCCAATTCACCCCTCCACTTT CASSQVGGPNSPLHF
NA TRBJ2-3 NA TRBV4-1 TGCGCCAGCAGCCAAGGGGAGTACACAGATACGCAGTATTTT CASSQGEYTDTQYF
TRBD1 TRBJ2-4 many TRBV7-2 TGTGCCAGCAGCTCTATTCCGACAGGGGGGGAGGTCATTCAGTACTTC CASSSIPTGGEVIQYF
TRBD2 TRBJ2-5 many TRBV12-3/TRBV12-4 TGTGCCAGCAGCCAGGGAGGGGTAGAGACCCAGTACTTC CASSQGGVETQYF
NA TRBJ2-7 many TRBV7-9 TGTGCCAGCAGCCAGCCGAGGGGGAGAAGCTCCTACGAGCAGTACTTC CASSQPRGRSSYEQYF
TRBD1 TRBJ1-1 NA TRBV7-3 TGTGCCAGCAGCTTAACGGGACCGGGACAGGGATGGACCACTGAAGCTTTCTTT CASSLTGPGQGWTTEAFF
TRBD1 TRBJ2-2 few TRBV7-7 TGTGCTAGCTCAGGGGGCAGGGCGAACACCGGGGAGCTGTTTTTT CASSGGRANTGELFF
NA TRBJ2-5 NA TRBV9 TGTGCCAGCTGCGTATCCTCGGATTACTGGGAGACCCAGTACTTC CASCVSSDYWETQYF
TRBD1 TRBJ2-7 few TRBV12-3/TRBV12-4 TGTGCCAGCAGCCAAACAGGGGGCAGATACGAGCAGTACTTC CASSQTGGRYEQYF
NA TRBJ2-1 few TRBV7-9 TGTGCCAGCAGCATACGGGATTTGTCTCCGCCCCCTATGAGATACAATGAGCAGTTCTTC CASSIRDLSPPPMRYNEQFF
NA TRBJ2-1 NA TRBV10-3 TGTGCCATCAGCACTCCGGGCCTTACCCAGCAGTTCTTC CAISTPGLTQQFF